The 5 T cell receptor beta chains below all came from one sample that was sequenced in a study of blood T cell repertoires in COVID-19. Sequencing used immunoSEQ multiplex PCR; TCRdb keeps in-frame clones, though not all of them. The table shows about 240,000 clones, with around 87% occurring only once. Material for sequencing was PBMCs or T cells enriched from blood (not recorded which). The receptors come from a woman between 35 and 50 years old with acute COVID-19.

The CDR3 DNA reads as TGTGCCAGTAGTCCCAACAGGGACAGGAATTCACCCCTCCACTTT. It is translated as CASSPNRDRNSPLHF. The V call is TRBV19, the J call TRBJ1-6; 8 nucleotides line up with TRBD1. V shed 5 bases, J shed 7 bases, and the junction held 7 bases outside the gene matches. The CDR3 sequence is 15 residues long. Looked up from germline, CDR1 is LNHDA and CDR2 is SQIVND (reference sequence). Based on the CDR3 plus reference TRBV19 and TRBJ1-6, the full variable domain is DGGITQSPKYLFRKEGQNVTLSCEQNLNHDAMYWYRQDPGQGLRLIYYSQIVNDFQKGDIAEGYSVSREKKESFPLTVTSAQKNPTAFYLCASSPNRDRNSPLHFGNGTRLTVT.

The chain employs TRBV30 and TRBJ2-3; 7 bases are a match to TRBD2. This CDR3 spans 17 amino acids. V lost 1 base and J lost 2; bases outside the gene matches: 12. In germline, CDR1 is GTSNPN, CDR2 SVGIG (reference sequence). CDR3 DNA: TGTGCCTGGAGTGGGGGGAGGGCTAGCGCAACCACAGATACGCAGTATTTT. It is translated as CAWSGGRASATTDTQYF. Together with reference TRBV30 and TRBJ2-3, the CDR3 gives the full variable domain: SQTIHQWPATLVQPVGSPLSLECTVEGTSNPNLYWYRQAAGRGLQLLFYSVGIGQISSEVPQNLSASRPQDRQFILSSKKLLLSDSGFYLCAWSGGRASATTDTQYFGPGTRLTVL.

This chain connects TRBV9 to TRBJ1-1, with 11 positions matching TRBD1. From germline, CDR1 is SGDLS and CDR2 YYNGEE. With V trimmed by 3 bases and J by 3 bases, 10 bases remained unmatched. The CDR3 runs to 17 residues. The CDR3 nucleotides are TGTGCCAGCAGCGACCGGGACAGGGGGAAGTTGGACACTGAAGCTTTCTTT. Its protein is CASSDRDRGKLDTEAFF.

The chain couples TRBV5-1 to TRBJ2-3; no clear D gene. V was shortened by 4 bases and J by 0 bases, with 9 bases between the two germline ends. CDR3 length: 14 amino acids. Looked up from germline, CDR1 is SGHRS and CDR2 is YFSETQ. The CDR3 protein is CASSPSSSTDTQYF. In DNA form, the CDR3 reads TGCGCCAGCAGCCCATCGAGTAGCACAGATACGCAGTATTTT.

The rearrangement links TRBV18 to TRBJ2-1; TRBD2 is a possible D gene (5 bases). The ends were cut back, 2 bases at V and 7 bases at J, with 9 bases in the middle. The CDR3 runs 13 residues. Germline CDR1 reads KGHSH; CDR2 reads LQKENI. CDR3 region: CASSPASLNEQFF. The CDR3 coding sequence is TGTGCCAGCTCACCAGCTAGCCTGAATGAGCAGTTCTTC.